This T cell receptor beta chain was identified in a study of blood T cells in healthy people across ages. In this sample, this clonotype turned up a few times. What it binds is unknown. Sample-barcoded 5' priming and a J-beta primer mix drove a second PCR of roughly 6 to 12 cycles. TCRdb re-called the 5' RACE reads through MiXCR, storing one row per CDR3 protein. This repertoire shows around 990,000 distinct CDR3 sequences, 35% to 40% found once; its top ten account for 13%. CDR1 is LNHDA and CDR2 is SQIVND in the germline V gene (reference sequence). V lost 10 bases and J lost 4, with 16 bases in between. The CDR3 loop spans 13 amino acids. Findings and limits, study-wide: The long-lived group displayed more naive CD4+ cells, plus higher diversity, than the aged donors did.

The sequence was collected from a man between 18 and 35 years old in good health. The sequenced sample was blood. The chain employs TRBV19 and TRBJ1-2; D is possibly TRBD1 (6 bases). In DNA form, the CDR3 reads TGTGCCACCAGGGACAACACCCTCTATGGCTACACCTTC. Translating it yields CATRDNTLYGYTF.